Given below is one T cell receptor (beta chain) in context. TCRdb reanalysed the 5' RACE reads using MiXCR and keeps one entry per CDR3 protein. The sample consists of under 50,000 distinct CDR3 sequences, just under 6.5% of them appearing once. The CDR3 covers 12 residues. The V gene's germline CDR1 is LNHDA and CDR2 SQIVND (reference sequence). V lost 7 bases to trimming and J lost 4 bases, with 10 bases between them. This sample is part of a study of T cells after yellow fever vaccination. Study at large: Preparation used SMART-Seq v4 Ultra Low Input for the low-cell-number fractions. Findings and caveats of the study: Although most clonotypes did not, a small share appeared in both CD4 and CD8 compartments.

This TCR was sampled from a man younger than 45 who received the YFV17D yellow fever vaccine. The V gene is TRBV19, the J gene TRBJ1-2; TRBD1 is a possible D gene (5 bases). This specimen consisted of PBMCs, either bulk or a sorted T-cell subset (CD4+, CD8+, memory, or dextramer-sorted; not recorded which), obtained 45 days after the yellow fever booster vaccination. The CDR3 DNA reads TGTGCCAGTAATAAGGGGACCTATGGCTACACCTTC. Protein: CASNKGTYGYTF.